This record looks at one TCR beta chain sequence and its context. The CDR3 runs to 18 residues. Trimming took 1 base from V and 10 from J, leaving 23 bases between them. Per germline, CDR1 SGHVS and CDR2 FQNEAQ. Sequencing was performed with immunoSEQ multiplex PCR; in TCRdb, only in-frame clones are kept and a portion is missing. In the table there are 95,000 to 100,000 clones, roughly 84% of which are singletons. The record originates from a study of T cell responses to AZD1222 COVID-19 vaccine. The V gene is TRBV7-8, the J gene TRBJ1-6; the D is unclear. The receptor's source is an adult in good health. Sequenced material: peripheral blood, taken on day 0 of AZD1222 vaccination. CDR3 coding DNA: TGTGCCAGCAGCTTAGAAGTACGGCCTCCCCCCCCCGACTCACCCCTCCACTTT. This encodes CASSLEVRPPPPDSPLHF.